A single sample gave rise to the 28 T cell receptor beta chains below, sequenced in a study of a mutant IDH1 vaccine in newly diagnosed glioma (dated by TCRdb to the early 2020s). Their specific antigens are unknown. Explained via the paper, the time point label denotes: week 23, last vaccination. A 20-mer mutant IDH1 peptide at 300 micrograms in Montanide made up each vaccine dose, which was injected subcutaneously together with topical imiquimod. Receptor libraries were prepared by the immunoSEQ multiplex PCR assay. TCRdb holds this immuneACCESS table with in-frame rearrangements only. Some clones are missing; in checked studies, unresolved V genes explain under half, and the rest has no known cause. This sample gives around 40,000 clones in total; over 70% of them show up just once. The ten largest make up roughly 6.3% of the sample. This specimen consisted of PBMCs, obtained from a glioma patient whose treatment included an IDH1 peptide vaccine. Receptors were obtained from a woman between 40 and 50 years old with glioma. Some clones in this sample may be carry-over from other donors' samples.

J is TRBJ2-5 and V is TRBV18; D unresolved. The germline V and J ends were trimmed by 0 bases and 5 bases, with 7 bases remaining between them. Germline-derived CDR1 and CDR2 are KGHSH and LQKENI. The CDR3 is 13 amino acids. The CDR3 loop reads CASSPPSVETQYF. In DNA form, the CDR3 reads TGTGCCAGCTCACCACCGTCGGTGGAGACCCAGTACTTC.

This clone was seen more than once but under ten times. The V gene is TRBV6-5, the J gene TRBJ2-5; 13 bases are a match to TRBD2. Germline trimming cut 4 bases from V and 5 bases from J; bases unmatched to any gene: 7. Germline V gene lookup returns CDR1 MNHEY and CDR2 SVGAGI. The CDR3 consists of 16 residues. CDR3 sequence: CASSFRGLAGMETQYF. The CDR3 coding sequence is TGTGCCAGCAGTTTCCGGGGACTAGCGGGGATGGAGACCCAGTACTTC.

This clone has just one count. This chain joins TRBV7-8 and TRBJ1-5; 8 bases fit TRBD1. The J segment lost 5 bases and the V segment lost 6 bases, leaving 6 bases of the junction unmatched. Germline CDR1 SGHVS, CDR2 FQNEAQ. This CDR3 spans 14 amino acids. The CDR3 sequence: CASRSDRGYQPQHF. CDR3 in DNA: TGTGCCAGCAGGTCCGACAGGGGATATCAGCCCCAGCATTTT.

The rearrangement uses TRBV5-1 and TRBJ1-6, with a possible D match to TRBD1 (5 bases). Trimming cost V 7 bases and J 7 bases, with 15 bases left between them. The CDR3 totals 14 residues. CDR1 is SGHRS, CDR2 YFSETQ, per germline. The CDR3 coding sequence is TGCGCCAGCTCTACCGGGACTGCGAATTCACCCCTCCACTTT. Translated, it gives CASSTGTANSPLHF. Full variable domain (rest looked up from reference TRBV5-1 and TRBJ1-6): KAGVTQTPRYLIKTRGQQVTLSCSPISGHRSVSWYQQTPGQGLQFLFEYFSETQRNKGNFPGRFSGRQFSNSRSEMNVSTLELGDSALYLCASSTGTANSPLHFGNGTRLTVT.

Only a few counts were recorded for this clone. CDR3 nucleotides: TGCGCCAGCAGCTTGTTTGGGGGGCGTCAGCCCCAGCATTTT. Translated: CASSLFGGRQPQHF. The V and J genes are TRBV5-1 and TRBJ1-5, with D possibly matching TRBD1 (6 bases). The germline V and J ends were trimmed by 1 base and 6 bases, with 11 bases remaining between them. This CDR3 has 14 amino acids. CDR1 SGHRS and CDR2 YFSETQ come from the germline V gene.

V and J are TRBV20-1 and TRBJ1-2; tentatively, D is TRBD1 (5 bases). Germline V gene sequence: CDR1 DFQATT, CDR2 SNEGSKA (reference sequence). V lost 7 bases and J lost 6, with 12 bases in between. This CDR3 has 11 residues. The CDR3 loop reads CSGAGRDGYTF. The CDR3 region has the DNA TGCAGTGGGGCAGGGAGGGATGGCTACACCTTC.

The J gene is TRBJ2-7, the V gene TRBV6-1, with D maybe TRBD1 (6 bases). V was trimmed by 3 bases and J by 5 bases, leaving 11 bases between them. This CDR3 has 13 amino acids. Germline-derived CDR1 and CDR2 are MNHNS and SASEGT. The CDR3 nucleotides read TGTGCCAGCAGTGACAGGGGAGTAGACGAGCAGTACTTC. Protein sequence: CASSDRGVDEQYF.

This chain uses TRBV19 with TRBJ2-3; D could derive from TRBD1 or TRBD2 (5 bases each). V was trimmed by 7 bases and J by 0 bases, leaving 11 bases between them. Germline CDR1 is LNHDA and CDR2 is SQIVND (reference sequence). This CDR3 spans 14 amino acids. Here the CDR3 reads CASKTGPSTDTQYF. The CDR3 DNA follows: TGTGCCAGTAAAACGGGGCCGAGCACAGATACGCAGTATTTT.

The V gene is TRBV19, the J gene TRBJ2-7, with TRBD1 as a possible D gene (6 bases). The germline V and J ends were trimmed by 2 bases and 5 bases, with 10 bases remaining between them. The CDR3 loop spans 13 amino acids. Germline assignment: CDR1 LNHDA and CDR2 SQIVND (reference sequence). The DNA of the CDR3 is TGTGCCAGTAGTATACTCACAGGGAACGAGCAGTACTTC. It translates to CASSILTGNEQYF.

In this sample, this clone turned up once. J is TRBJ2-5 and V is TRBV7-9; the D gene is possibly TRBD2 (7 bases). CDR3 length: 14 amino acids. The V gene's germline CDR1 is SEHNR and CDR2 FQNEAQ (reference sequence). V shed 3 bases and J shed 5 bases, with 13 bases lying between them. The CDR3 sequence: CASSLRGGLETQYF. In nucleotides, the CDR3 is TGTGCCAGCAGCTTGAGGGGGGGGTTGGAGACCCAGTACTTC. The whole variable domain, remainder taken from reference TRBV7-9 and TRBJ2-5, is DTGVSQNPRHKITKRGQNVTFRCDPISEHNRLYWYRQTLGQGPEFLTYFQNEAQLEKSRLLSDRFSAERPKGSFSTLEIQRTEQGDSAMYLCASSLRGGLETQYFGPGTRLLVL.

J is TRBJ1-2 and V is TRBV15, with 10 bases identical to TRBD1. With V trimmed by 1 base and J by 4 bases, 9 bases remained unmatched. The CDR3 is made up of 17 amino acids. Germline V gives CDR1 LNHNV, CDR2 YYDKDF (reference sequence). CDR3 DNA sequence: TGTGCCACCAGCAGAGGGAGGACAGGGGGTACCGTCTATGGCTACACCTTC. This codes for CATSRGRTGGTVYGYTF. Variable domain in full (rest from reference TRBV15 and TRBJ1-2): DAMVIQNPRYQVTQFGKPVTLSCSQTLNHNVMYWYQQKSSQAPKLLFHYYDKDFNNEADTPDNFQSRRPNTSFCFLDIRSPGLGDTAMYLCATSRGRTGGTVYGYTFGSGTRLTVV.

The chain has TRBV29-1 and TRBJ1-1; D remains ambiguous. V lost 3 bases to trimming and J lost 2 bases, with 16 bases between them. Germline CDR1 is SQVTM and CDR2 is ANQGSEA. The CDR3 is made up of 15 amino acids. This CDR3 is CSVDPGGYSNTEAFF. The CDR3 coding sequence is TGCAGCGTTGATCCGGGAGGGTATTCTAACACTGAAGCTTTCTTT.

This clone was picked up a small number of times. V and J are TRBV29-1 and TRBJ2-1; D not certain. The CDR3 contains 10 residues. Per the germline V gene, CDR1 is SQVTM and CDR2 is ANQGSEA. The germline V and J ends were trimmed by 7 bases and 11 bases, with 12 bases remaining between them. The CDR3: CSAMTWKQFF. The DNA of the CDR3 is TGCAGCGCGATGACTTGGAAGCAGTTCTTC.

There are a few counts of this clone. V gene TRBV29-1 combines with J gene TRBJ2-7, with 14 bases that match TRBD2. Germline CDR1 SQVTM, CDR2 ANQGSEA. This CDR3 spans 16 amino acids. V lost 6 bases to trimming and J lost 6 bases; unmatched junction nucleotides: 13. CDR3 protein: CSVLPPGLAGAGEQYF. In DNA, the CDR3 is TGCAGCGTACTCCCTCCGGGACTAGCGGGAGCGGGCGAGCAGTACTTC.

The V and J genes are TRBV30 and TRBJ2-7; 9 nucleotides line up with TRBD1. The CDR3 is 14 residues long. The germline gives CDR1 GTSNPN, CDR2 SVGIG (reference sequence). Unmatched junction bases numbered 9, after V lost 7 bases and J lost 2 bases. This chain's CDR3 is CAFLGTGSPYEQYF. The CDR3 DNA sequence: TGTGCCTTCTTAGGGACAGGGAGCCCCTACGAGCAGTACTTC.

V is TRBV2 and J is TRBJ1-2; TRBD1 matches at 7 bases. CDR3 length: 14 amino acids. The J segment lost 1 base and the V segment lost 6 bases, leaving 5 bases of the junction unmatched. CDR1 SNHLY and CDR2 FYNNEI come from the germline V gene. The CDR3 region has the DNA TGTGCCAGCAGAAGACAGGGTTTTAACTATGGCTACACCTTC. This encodes CASRRQGFNYGYTF.

The rearrangement joins TRBV18 to TRBJ1-2; 7 bases fit TRBD1. The germline V gene encodes CDR1 KGHSH and CDR2 LQKENI. CDR3 length equals 13 residues. V shed 6 bases, J shed 8 bases, and the junction held 9 bases outside the gene matches. This chain's CDR3 is CASSPGGRGGYTF. In DNA form, the CDR3 reads TGTGCCAGCTCGCCAGGGGGACGGGGCGGCTACACCTTC. The full variable domain, with the rest looked up from reference TRBV18 and TRBJ1-2, is NAGVMQNPRHLVRRRGQEARLRCSPMKGHSHVYWYRQLPEEGLKFMVYLQKENIIDESGMPKERFSAEFPKEGPSILRIQQVVRGDSAAYFCASSPGGRGGYTFGSGTRLTVV.

The chain links TRBV7-9 to TRBJ2-1; 8 nucleotides align to TRBD1. Losses at the gene ends were 5 bases for V and 9 bases for J; bases not matched to a gene: 15. This CDR3 region has 16 residues. Germline V gene sequence: CDR1 SEHNR, CDR2 FQNEAQ (reference sequence). The CDR3 loop reads CASSRGQGWGSIEQFF. The CDR3 region has the DNA TGTGCCAGCAGCCGTGGACAGGGCTGGGGAAGTATTGAGCAGTTCTTC. The complete variable domain, with remaining parts taken from reference TRBV7-9 and TRBJ2-1, reads DTGVSQNPRHKITKRGQNVTFRCDPISEHNRLYWYRQTLGQGPEFLTYFQNEAQLEKSRLLSDRFSAERPKGSFSTLEIQRTEQGDSAMYLCASSRGQGWGSIEQFFGPGTRLTVL.

This CDR3 reads CASMGNYGYTF. The CDR3 DNA is TGTGCCAGCATGGGCAACTATGGCTACACCTTC. The genes are TRBV5-4 and TRBJ1-2, with D unclear. Trimming pared 6 bases from V and 2 bases from J, leaving 5 bases between. This CDR3 is 11 amino acids long. Germline CDR1 is SGHNT and CDR2 is YYREEE (reference sequence).

The genes are TRBV29-1 and TRBJ2-1; D is possibly TRBD2 (6 bases). The length of the CDR3 is 13 residues. Germline-derived CDR1 and CDR2 are SQVTM and ANQGSEA. Trimming left V 4 bases short and J 10 bases short, with 17 bases between. This chain's CDR3 is CSVAGVSGPEQFF. The CDR3 bases are TGCAGCGTTGCCGGAGTTAGCGGACCCGAGCAGTTCTTC.

The chain employs TRBV7-2 and TRBJ2-5; TRBD2 aligns across 13 bases. Unmatched junction bases numbered 7, after V lost 5 bases and J lost 7 bases. CDR3 length equals 15 residues. Germline V CDR1 and CDR2: SGHTA, FQGNSA. CDR3 sequence reads: CASSPVTSGGLTQYF. CDR3 nucleotide sequence: TGTGCCAGCAGCCCTGTGACTAGCGGGGGGTTGACCCAGTACTTC.

This clone has more than one count but fewer than ten. The V and J genes are TRBV2 and TRBJ2-5, with no clear D. CDR1 and CDR2 (germline): SNHLY, FYNNEI. The V and J ends lost 5 bases and 3 bases respectively, with 4 bases between them. The CDR3 length is 11 residues. The CDR3 loop is CASSIEETQYF. The CDR3 DNA is TGTGCCAGCAGTATAGAAGAGACCCAGTACTTC. The full variable domain, with the rest looked up from reference TRBV2 and TRBJ2-5, is EPEVTQTPSHQVTQMGQEVILRCVPISNHLYFYWYRQILGQKVEFLVSFYNNEISEKSEIFDDQFSVERPDGSNFTLKIRSTKLEDSAMYFCASSIEETQYFGPGTRLLVL.

A few counts support this clone. The chain couples TRBV7-8 to TRBJ2-7; D is possibly TRBD1 (5 bases). The V and J ends lost 10 bases and 1 base respectively, with 14 bases between them. The CDR3 has 13 amino acids. Looked up from germline, CDR1 is SGHVS and CDR2 is FQNEAQ. CDR3 residues: CATTSQVSYEQYF. In DNA, the CDR3 is TGTGCCACCACCTCACAGGTTTCCTACGAGCAGTACTTC.

The V gene is TRBV18, the J gene TRBJ1-2, with 7 bases matching TRBD1. The V segment lost 2 bases and the J segment 5 bases; nucleotides outside the gene matches: 8. Germline CDR1 is KGHSH and CDR2 is LQKENI. The CDR3 is 15 amino acids. The CDR3 is CASSPRTGQSYGYTF. As DNA, the CDR3 is TGTGCCAGCTCACCAAGGACAGGACAGTCGTATGGCTACACCTTC. The variable domain in full, completed from reference TRBV18 and TRBJ1-2, reads NAGVMQNPRHLVRRRGQEARLRCSPMKGHSHVYWYRQLPEEGLKFMVYLQKENIIDESGMPKERFSAEFPKEGPSILRIQQVVRGDSAAYFCASSPRTGQSYGYTFGSGTRLTVV.

CDR3 amino acids: CASSLTGLTYEQYF. CDR3 DNA sequence: TGTGCCAGCAGTCTTACGGGACTTACCTACGAGCAGTACTTC. This sequence joins TRBV28 and TRBJ2-7; D might be TRBD2 (6 bases). This CDR3 region has 14 residues. Trimming took off 5 bases at V and 2 bases at J, with 13 bases between the two ends. Germline V gene sequence: CDR1 MDHEN, CDR2 SYDVKM.

V gene TRBV10-3 combines with J gene TRBJ2-7; tentatively, D is TRBD1 (5 bases). The CDR3 loop spans 13 amino acids. Germline loops: CDR1 ENHRY, CDR2 SYGVKD. V dropped 10 bases and J dropped 3 bases, with 16 bases sitting between them. The CDR3 sequence: CATQGQGFYEQYF. In DNA, the CDR3 is TGTGCCACTCAAGGGCAGGGCTTCTACGAGCAGTACTTC.

The rearrangement uses TRBV6-1 and TRBJ2-3; D might be TRBD1 (5 bases). The V and J ends lost 5 bases and 0 bases respectively, with 15 bases between them. CDR1 and CDR2 (germline): MNHNS, SASEGT. The CDR3 loop spans 16 amino acids. The CDR3 here is CASSQDSFSSTDTQYF. CDR3 coding DNA: TGTGCCAGCAGTCAAGACAGTTTCTCTAGCACAGATACGCAGTATTTT.

The chain links TRBV7-9 to TRBJ1-3; D is perhaps TRBD1 (6 bases). There are 15 residues in the CDR3. CDR1 is SEHNR, CDR2 FQNEAQ, per germline (reference sequence). Trimming took 4 bases from V and 0 from J, leaving 10 bases between them. The CDR3 here is CASSWDTISGNTIYF. CDR3 nucleotides: TGTGCCAGCAGCTGGGACACCATCTCTGGAAACACCATATATTTT.